This TCR beta chain was profiled in a study of control samples from healthy donors and cancer patients. Clones were sequenced by immunoSEQ multiplex PCR, and TCRdb holds only the in-frame ones, with some missing. The sample has just over 150,000 clones, roughly 93% seen once. Trimming stripped 4 bases from V and 1 base from J, with 11 bases between. The CDR3 is 14 amino acids. Germline CDR1 reads SGHRS; CDR2 reads YFSETQ. The sample was blood. The chain is built from TRBV5-1 and TRBJ1-1; no definite D call. The source of this sequence is a man aged 45-65 years in good health. In DNA form, the CDR3 reads TGCGCCAGCAGCCCTGGCCCCCGGAACACTGAAGCTTTCTTT. Its protein product is CASSPGPRNTEAFF.